This note documents a single TCR beta chain sequence. Antigen: not known. Compared with germline, one end of the junction differs, possibly owing to a read error. The source of the sample is a study of CD8+ T cells in alopecia areata. Findings and limits, study-wide: Mouse data revealed clearer TCR sharing than patient data did, a gap possibly tied to HLA. Whether baseline CD8+ expansion is linked to response remains uncertain, given a single nonresponder.

Reverse transcribed after extraction, RNA yielded cDNA as the sequencing template. Sequencing was performed with immunoSEQ multiplex PCR; in TCRdb, only in-frame clones are kept and a portion is missing. The table shows under 130,000 clones, with more than 75% occurring only once. Germline assignment: CDR1 SSHAT and CDR2 FNYEAQ (reference sequence). The CDR3 has 15 amino acids. Treatment reported: oral pan-JAK inhibitor, 5-10 mg twice daily. The material sequenced was CD8+ T cells sorted from blood, taken around week 30, from a patient treated with tofacitinib. The rearrangement links TRBV7-7 to TRBJ2-5; D possibly corresponds to TRBD2 (6 bases). The clonotype comes from a human donor with alopecia areata. The DNA of the CDR3 is TGTGCTAGCAGCTTATACTTAGCGGCGCAAGAGACCCAGTACTTC. Its translation: CASSLYLAAQETQYF.